A single sample gave rise to the 15 T cell receptor beta chains below, sequenced in a study of T cell repertoires in cytomegalovirus infection. TCRdb called the reads again in MiXCR, with one record for every CDR3 protein. The sample records under 200,000 distinct CDR3 sequences, more than 15% being singletons. Material: CD8+ T cells from PBMCs. These receptors were taken from a human donor in good health (CMV status not recorded). Some clones in this sample may be carry-over from other donors' samples.

This clonotype was recorded many times. The chain links TRBV11-2 to TRBJ2-7, with D possibly TRBD2 on 5 matching bases. The CDR3 contains 12 residues. The V end lost 7 bases, the J end lost 2 bases, and 9 bases lay between the germline ends. The V gene's germline CDR1 is SGHAT and CDR2 FQNNGV. CDR3 amino acids: CASTTGTYEQYF. For the CDR3, the DNA is TGTGCCAGCACGACCGGGACCTACGAGCAGTACTTC.

This clonotype was seen a handful of times. The chain employs TRBV29-1 and TRBJ2-5, with unresolved D. The CDR3 is 15 amino acids. Germline V gene lookup returns CDR1 SQVTM and CDR2 ANQGSEA. Between the trimmed V and J ends, which lost 4 bases and 7 bases, there was a span of 22 bases. The CDR3 spells CSVGSSAVWERTQYF. The CDR3 nucleotides are TGCAGCGTTGGTTCGTCGGCGGTATGGGAACGGACCCAGTACTTC.

The chain uses TRBV27 and TRBJ2-3; the D is unclear. The CDR3 runs to 12 residues. In germline, CDR1 is MNHEY, CDR2 SMNVEV (reference sequence). V lost 8 bases, J lost 10 bases, and 16 bases lay in between. DNA of the CDR3: TGTGCCAGCTCGGAATCCCTAACCCCGCAGTATTTT. Encoded protein: CASSESLTPQYF.

A few counts support this clonotype. The chain couples TRBV28 to TRBJ1-1; a weak D match, TRBD1 (6 bases). V was shortened by 6 bases and J by 5 bases, with 16 bases between the two germline ends. This CDR3 contains 14 residues. In germline, CDR1 is MDHEN, CDR2 SYDVKM. This CDR3 reads CASSYNRGGTEAFF. The CDR3 DNA sequence: TGTGCCAGCAGCTATAACCGAGGGGGGACTGAAGCTTTCTTT.

The rearrangement links TRBV6-6 to TRBJ2-7; 9 bases fit TRBD1. The CDR3 has 15 residues. J gave up 4 bases and V 6 bases, and 10 bases lay outside the gene matches. Germline CDR1 and CDR2: MNHNY and SVGAGI (reference sequence). The CDR3 DNA sequence: TGTGCCAGCAGCCCAACAGGGGGCCGATGGTACGAGCAGTACTTC. Protein sequence: CASSPTGGRWYEQYF.

This rearrangement joins TRBV7-2 to TRBJ2-5; D is uncertain. Deletions cut 5 bases from V and 2 bases from J, with 21 bases between. The germline gives CDR1 SGHTA, CDR2 FQGNSA. The CDR3 is made up of 17 amino acids. The CDR3 bases are TGTGCCAGCAGCCCCGACCGGACGTTCCCTGGGCAAGAGACCCAGTACTTC. Its translation: CASSPDRTFPGQETQYF.

The chain recombines TRBV27 with TRBJ2-7; D is undetermined. Germline assignment: CDR1 MNHEY and CDR2 SMNVEV (reference sequence). The CDR3 contains 14 residues. V shed 3 bases and J shed 2 bases, with 11 bases lying between them. DNA of the CDR3: TGTGCCAGCAGTTTTCGAGAGGCTACCTACGAGCAGTACTTC. This encodes CASSFREATYEQYF.

The rearrangement links TRBV11-1 to TRBJ2-1; the D is unclear. The CDR3 length is 13 residues. V was cut by 5 bases and J by 4 bases, with 9 bases left in between. Germline V gene sequence: CDR1 SGHAT, CDR2 FQDESV (reference sequence). The CDR3, as DNA: TGTGCCAGCAGCGCCCTTCGGTACAATGAGCAGTTCTTC. Translated, it gives CASSALRYNEQFF.

This chain joins TRBV19 and TRBJ1-5, with a possible D match to TRBD1 (6 bases). V shed 9 bases and J shed 11 bases, with 20 bases lying between them. There are 13 residues in the CDR3. CDR1 is LNHDA, CDR2 SQIVND, per germline (reference sequence). The DNA for the CDR3 is TGTGCCAGCGGGGACAACGAAATCACGGCCCAGCATTTT. Its translation is CASGDNEITAQHF.

This clonotype was detected ten times or more. The chain recombines TRBV7-2 with TRBJ2-3; 7 nucleotides match TRBD1. The CDR3 runs 13 residues. The V and J ends lost 5 bases and 9 bases, in that order; junction bases with no gene match: 8. Germline V gives CDR1 SGHTA, CDR2 FQGNSA. CDR3: CASSQQGSRTQYF. The CDR3 region has the DNA TGTGCCAGCAGCCAACAGGGGAGTAGGACGCAGTATTTT. Supplemented by reference TRBV7-2 and TRBJ2-3, the full variable domain reads GAGVSQSPSNKVTEKGKDVELRCDPISGHTALYWYRQSLGQGLEFLIYFQGNSAPDKSGLPSDRFSAERTGGSVSTLTIQRTQQEDSAVYLCASSQQGSRTQYFGPGTRLTVL.

The chain recombines TRBV7-9 with TRBJ2-2; the match to TRBD1 covers 8 bases. Germline V gene sequence: CDR1 SEHNR, CDR2 FQNEAQ (reference sequence). V trimming: 5 bases; J trimming: 0 bases; junction bases outside the gene matches: 5. The CDR3 has 16 residues. The CDR3 sequence: CASSEGQGPNTGELFF. For the CDR3, the DNA is TGTGCCAGCAGCGAAGGACAGGGTCCGAACACCGGGGAGCTGTTTTTT.

The J gene is TRBJ2-5, the V gene TRBV24-1; perhaps TRBD2 as D (5 bases). Looked up from germline, CDR1 is KGHDR and CDR2 is SFDVKD. CDR3 size: 14 residues. Deletions cut 3 bases from V and 1 base from J, with 8 bases between. The CDR3 loop is CATSDVGSQETQYF. In DNA form, the CDR3 reads TGTGCCACCAGTGATGTGGGGAGCCAAGAGACCCAGTACTTC.

This clonotype was found a few times. The CDR3 loop is CASSLRGQASNTGELFF. DNA for the CDR3: TGTGCCAGCAGCTTAAGAGGACAGGCGTCGAACACCGGGGAGCTGTTTTTT. This chain connects TRBV7-6 to TRBJ2-2; 7 positions match TRBD1. J lost 0 bases, V lost 2 bases, and 6 bases had no gene match. The CDR3 runs to 17 residues. Germline V gene lookup returns CDR1 SGHVS and CDR2 FNYEAQ.

The V call is TRBV28, the J call TRBJ2-3, with 8 positions matching TRBD2. Trimming cost V 5 bases and J 3 bases; bases outside gene matches: 10. The germline gives CDR1 MDHEN, CDR2 SYDVKM. This CDR3 contains 16 residues. The CDR3 DNA follows: TGTGCCAGCAGTCAGCAGCGGGGGTTCCCGACAGATACGCAGTATTTT. Its translation: CASSQQRGFPTDTQYF.

This rearrangement joins TRBV28 to TRBJ2-1; no clear D gene. Germline V gives CDR1 MDHEN, CDR2 SYDVKM. The V end was cut by 6 bases, the J end by 8 bases, with 17 bases between. The CDR3 totals 14 residues. CDR3 in DNA: TGTGCCAGCAGCTCCAGACTCTACAAGGATGAGCAGTTCTTC. Its translation is CASSSRLYKDEQFF. The entire variable domain, with the rest obtained from reference TRBV28 and TRBJ2-1, is as follows: DVKVTQSSRYLVKRTGEKVFLECVQDMDHENMFWYRQDPGLGLRLIYFSYDVKMKEKGDIPEGYSVSREKKERFSLILESASTNQTSMYLCASSSRLYKDEQFFGPGTRLTVL.